This T cell receptor beta chain was recorded in a study of identical twins. The germline CDR1 and CDR2 sequences are MNHNY and SVGAGI (reference sequence). Trimming shortened V by 6 bases and J by 1 base, and 7 bases separated the two germline ends. This CDR3 region has 13 residues. Many counts were recorded for this clonotype. From the 5' RACE reads, TCRdb called clonotypes with MiXCR, one entry per CDR3 protein. Of 550,000 to 700,000 distinct CDR3 sequences in the sample, approximately 10% are singletons; the top ten hold more than 2.5%. This sample was shared with a second study, whose subject was yellow fever vaccine responses in identical twins.

The receptor was isolated from a woman aged 18 to 35 in good health. This sequence joins TRBV6-6 and TRBJ2-1; TRBD1 might be the D (5 bases). Sequencing used PBMCs. In DNA, the CDR3 is TGTGCCAGCAGAACAGGTTCCTACAATGAGCAGTTCTTC. Protein: CASRTGSYNEQFF.